The 24 T cell receptor beta chains in this list originate from one sample, sequenced in a study of PD-1 blockade in classical Hodgkin lymphoma (TCRdb year 2020). According to the study, the label for this sample's time point signals: cycle 2 day 1 (C2D1) of nivolumab. Relapse after autologous stem cell transplantation had occurred in all trial patients, and cohorts A, B and C were distinguished by prior brentuximab vedotin exposure. The library relied on the immunoSEQ multiplex PCR assay. The immuneACCESS repertoire file appears here via TCRdb, limited to in-frame rearrangements. These files lack a portion of the clones; in checked studies, under half of the deficit traces to unresolved V genes, and the cause of the others is not known. This sample has some 58,000 clones in its table, and 88% of those were observed once. In total, the top ten clones hold 5.4% of the sample. Material: peripheral blood mononuclear cells (PBMCs), obtained before the second cycle of nivolumab. These receptors were taken from a human donor with classical Hodgkin lymphoma.

This clone has just a few counts. The J gene is TRBJ2-2, the V gene TRBV5-1; D gene unclear. The CDR3 runs 15 residues. Trimming took 4 bases from V and 1 from J, leaving 11 bases between them. CDR1 SGHRS and CDR2 YFSETQ come from the germline V gene. CDR3 DNA sequence: TGCGCCAGCAGCCTAAACGGGTTGAACACCGGGGAGCTGTTTTTT. This codes for CASSLNGLNTGELFF.

The chain is built from TRBV30 and TRBJ2-5, with D perhaps given as TRBD1 or TRBD2 (6 bases each). CDR3 size: 14 residues. The germline V and J ends were trimmed by 4 bases and 10 bases, with 22 bases remaining between them. Looked up from germline, CDR1 is GTSNPN and CDR2 is SVGIG (reference sequence). In DNA, the CDR3 is TGTGCCTGGAACCTGGGGGCCGTGGAGGGGGGCCAGTACTTC. It is translated as CAWNLGAVEGGQYF.

This chain links TRBV21-1 with TRBJ2-7; TRBD1, the table's D call, was not compared with the DNA. TRBV21-1 is given as a pseudogene. The CDR3 sequence is 14 residues long. CDR3 DNA sequence: TGTGCCAGCAGCACCAGGGGGGTAGGCTACGAGCAGTACTTC. Encoded protein: CASSTRGVGYEQYF.

The chain is built from TRBV27 and TRBJ2-1; D remains unclear. Trimming stripped 4 bases from V and 2 bases from J, with 12 bases between. This CDR3 is built from 15 residues. Germline CDR1 and CDR2: MNHEY and SMNVEV (reference sequence). CDR3 nucleotide sequence: TGTGCCAGCAGTTCGGGTCGAGTGGCCTACAATGAGCAGTTCTTC. It yields the protein CASSSGRVAYNEQFF.

The gene calls are TRBV27 and TRBJ2-3, with D perhaps matching TRBD1 (5 bases). Trimming cost V 2 bases and J 1 base, with 7 bases left between them. Looked up from germline, CDR1 is MNHEY and CDR2 is SMNVEV (reference sequence). The CDR3 is 14 residues long. CDR3 sequence (DNA): TGTGCCAGCAGTTTAGAACAGGGCACAGATACGCAGTATTTT. Its translation: CASSLEQGTDTQYF.

This chain uses TRBV28 with TRBJ1-2, with D unclear. V was trimmed by 2 bases and J by 8 bases, leaving 12 bases between them. The CDR3 consists of 13 residues. Per germline, CDR1 MDHEN and CDR2 SYDVKM. DNA for the CDR3: TGTGCCAGCAGTTTAAAGGGTTTTCGGGGCTACACCTTC. It is translated as CASSLKGFRGYTF.

This chain connects TRBV19 to TRBJ1-2, with unresolved D. The ends were cut back, 8 bases at V and 7 bases at J, with 17 bases in the middle. Per germline, CDR1 LNHDA and CDR2 SQIVND (reference sequence). The CDR3 has 13 amino acids. CDR3: CASSNDPWAGYTF. The DNA for the CDR3 is TGTGCCAGTTCGAATGACCCTTGGGCTGGCTACACCTTC. The full variable domain, rest sourced from reference TRBV19 and TRBJ1-2, is DGGITQSPKYLFRKEGQNVTLSCEQNLNHDAMYWYRQDPGQGLRLIYYSQIVNDFQKGDIAEGYSVSREKKESFPLTVTSAQKNPTAFYLCASSNDPWAGYTFGSGTRLTVV.

The chain is built from TRBV2 and TRBJ2-5; no clear D gene. V was cut by 0 bases and J by 5 bases, with 13 bases left in between. Germline V gene data show CDR1 as SNHLY and CDR2 as FYNNEI. The CDR3 consists of 15 residues. CDR3 DNA sequence: TGTGCCAGCAGTGAAGCCGCCTTTTCTGGGGAGACCCAGTACTTC. Residues: CASSEAAFSGETQYF.

This chain connects TRBV6-5 to TRBJ2-7, with D possibly being TRBD1 (6 bases). Germline V gene data show CDR1 as MNHEY and CDR2 as SVGAGI. This CDR3 spans 16 amino acids. Trimming stripped 6 bases from V and 0 bases from J, with 18 bases between. CDR3 coding DNA: TGTGCCAGCAGATACAGGGACCGCGGCTTCTCCTACGAGCAGTACTTC. This codes for CASRYRDRGFSYEQYF.

The genes are TRBV6-6 and TRBJ2-7; 9 bases agree with TRBD1. Looked up from germline, CDR1 is MNHNY and CDR2 is SVGAGI (reference sequence). This CDR3 contains 14 residues. V dropped 6 bases and J dropped 7; count of bases not matched to a gene: 10. In DNA form, the CDR3 reads TGTGCCAGCAGGGAGGGACAGGGCTTTTGGGAGCAGTACTTC. This codes for CASREGQGFWEQYF.

The chain links TRBV6-6 to TRBJ2-7, with a possible D match to TRBD1 (6 bases). The CDR3 length is 13 residues. Trimming took off 0 bases at V and 3 bases at J, with 6 bases between the two ends. CDR1 is MNHNY and CDR2 is SVGAGI in the germline V gene (reference sequence). Here the CDR3 DNA reads TGTGCCAGCAGTTACTCGGACAGCTACGAGCAGTACTTC. Translating gives CASSYSDSYEQYF.

With regard to this clone: This sample also contains other DNA sequences that code for the same CDR3. This chain links TRBV5-1 with TRBJ2-1, with D uncertain. Between the trimmed V and J ends, which lost 0 bases and 7 bases, there was a span of 5 bases. Germline values: CDR1 SGHRS, CDR2 YFSETQ. This CDR3 has 12 residues. CDR3 DNA: TGCGCCAGCAGCTTGGCGCTGAATGAGCAGTTCTTC. It specifies CASSLALNEQFF.

CDR3 sequence (DNA): TGTGCCAGCAGCCAAGACATATCGCTTTCGGGGGGGAGATCGCGGGAGCAGTACTTC. It is translated as CASSQDISLSGGRSREQYF. The chain joins TRBV14 to TRBJ2-7; TRBD2 matches 8 bases. Losses at the gene ends were 0 bases for V and 7 bases for J; bases not matched to a gene: 20. Germline CDR1 reads SGHDN; CDR2 reads FVKESK. This CDR3 is built from 19 residues.

The CDR3 spells CASNRDGNTGELFF. The DNA for the CDR3 is TGCGCCAGCAACCGGGACGGGAACACCGGGGAGCTGTTTTTT. This chain connects TRBV5-1 to TRBJ2-2, with D perhaps given as TRBD1 or TRBD2 (5 bases each). Germline V CDR1 and CDR2: SGHRS, YFSETQ. This CDR3 comprises 14 residues. V was cut by 6 bases and J by 1 base, with 10 bases left in between.

The rearrangement joins TRBV19 to TRBJ1-2; tentatively, D is TRBD1 (5 bases). Per germline, CDR1 LNHDA and CDR2 SQIVND (reference sequence). Deletions cut 5 bases from V and 6 bases from J, with 10 bases between. The CDR3 contains 12 residues. For the CDR3, the DNA is TGTGCCAGTAGTTCACTGGGGGATGGCTACACCTTC. It codes for CASSSLGDGYTF.

This clone was counted a single time. This chain connects TRBV5-1 to TRBJ2-5; 8 nucleotides agree with TRBD2. CDR1 SGHRS and CDR2 YFSETQ come from the germline V gene. Germline trimming cut 0 bases from V and 2 bases from J; bases unmatched to any gene: 3. CDR3 length: 15 amino acids. The CDR3 spells CASSLGSSGQETQYF. The CDR3 region has the DNA TGCGCCAGCAGCTTGGGATCTAGCGGGCAAGAGACCCAGTACTTC. Variable domain in full (rest from reference TRBV5-1 and TRBJ2-5): KAGVTQTPRYLIKTRGQQVTLSCSPISGHRSVSWYQQTPGQGLQFLFEYFSETQRNKGNFPGRFSGRQFSNSRSEMNVSTLELGDSALYLCASSLGSSGQETQYFGPGTRLLVL.

The V and J genes are TRBV5-1 and TRBJ1-1, with a possible D match to TRBD1 (5 bases). This CDR3 is built from 15 residues. In germline, CDR1 is SGHRS, CDR2 YFSETQ. V was clipped by 3 bases and J by 4 bases, with 16 bases between them. The CDR3 loop reads CASSSSERGSTEAFF. The CDR3 nucleotides read TGCGCCAGCAGCTCCTCGGAACGGGGCTCCACTGAAGCTTTCTTT.

This clone has only one observation. At the DNA level, this CDR3 is encoded by other sequences in the same sample as well. This chain connects TRBV19 to TRBJ2-1; 8 bases fit TRBD2. The V and J ends lost 2 bases and 0 bases, in that order; junction bases with no gene match: 3. This CDR3 spans 16 amino acids. Germline CDR1 LNHDA, CDR2 SQIVND (reference sequence). The DNA of the CDR3 is TGTGCCAGTAGTATAACGGGGGGGGACTCCTACAATGAGCAGTTCTTC. Protein sequence: CASSITGGDSYNEQFF. The full variable domain, in which reference TRBV19 and TRBJ2-1 provide the parts outside the CDR3, is DGGITQSPKYLFRKEGQNVTLSCEQNLNHDAMYWYRQDPGQGLRLIYYSQIVNDFQKGDIAEGYSVSREKKESFPLTVTSAQKNPTAFYLCASSITGGDSYNEQFFGPGTRLTVL.

This chain uses TRBV30 with TRBJ2-7; D might be TRBD1 or TRBD2, each matching 5 bases. The CDR3 extends over 14 amino acids. The germline V gene encodes CDR1 GTSNPN and CDR2 SVGIG (reference sequence). Trimming removed 2 bases from V and 3 bases from J, with 14 bases in between. The CDR3 DNA sequence: TGTGCCTGGAGTCTAATGGGACCGGTCTACGAGCAGTACTTC. This translates into CAWSLMGPVYEQYF.

The rearrangement links TRBV28 to TRBJ1-5; weak D call: TRBD1 (6 bases). This CDR3 comprises 17 residues. The germline gives CDR1 MDHEN, CDR2 SYDVKM. The V and J ends lost 5 bases and 2 bases respectively, with 19 bases between them. The CDR3 reads CASSIIGGSGGNQPQHF. The CDR3 DNA reads TGTGCCAGCAGTATCATCGGGGGCTCGGGGGGCAATCAGCCCCAGCATTTT.

The chain recombines TRBV30 with TRBJ2-7; D is unclear. The V end lost 4 bases, the J end lost 6 bases, and 19 bases lay between the germline ends. The CDR3 is 14 amino acids. Per the germline V gene, CDR1 is GTSNPN and CDR2 is SVGIG (reference sequence). The CDR3 DNA follows: TGTGCCTGGAACCGGGTGCCCCGGGTTCCCGAGCAGTACTTC. Translation: CAWNRVPRVPEQYF.

In DNA form, the CDR3 reads TGTGCCAGCAGCGGAGGGACGGAAAGCTCTGGAAACACCATATATTTT. This codes for CASSGGTESSGNTIYF. This chain links TRBV7-9 with TRBJ1-3, with a possible D match to TRBD1 (5 bases). Trimming took off 5 bases at V and 0 bases at J, with 14 bases between the two ends. This CDR3 region has 16 residues. Germline V gives CDR1 SEHNR, CDR2 FQNEAQ (reference sequence).

DNA for the CDR3: TGCGCCAGCAGCTTGGACGTCACAGGGCTTTCTGGAAACACCATATATTTT. Encoded protein: CASSLDVTGLSGNTIYF. The chain has TRBV5-1 and TRBJ1-3; D possibly corresponds to TRBD1 (6 bases). The CDR3 contains 17 residues. The germline V gene encodes CDR1 SGHRS and CDR2 YFSETQ. Trimming stripped 0 bases from V and 1 base from J, with 14 bases between.

Points on this clone: The sample contains more than one DNA sequence encoding this CDR3. The CDR3 DNA reads TGCGCCAGCAGCTTGGGGGGCAGTAATCAGCCCCAGCATTTT. Translation: CASSLGGSNQPQHF. The chain combines TRBV5-1 with TRBJ1-5; D may be TRBD1 (5 bases). The CDR3 runs to 14 residues. CDR1 and CDR2 (germline): SGHRS, YFSETQ. Trimming took off 0 bases at V and 4 bases at J, with 8 bases between the two ends.